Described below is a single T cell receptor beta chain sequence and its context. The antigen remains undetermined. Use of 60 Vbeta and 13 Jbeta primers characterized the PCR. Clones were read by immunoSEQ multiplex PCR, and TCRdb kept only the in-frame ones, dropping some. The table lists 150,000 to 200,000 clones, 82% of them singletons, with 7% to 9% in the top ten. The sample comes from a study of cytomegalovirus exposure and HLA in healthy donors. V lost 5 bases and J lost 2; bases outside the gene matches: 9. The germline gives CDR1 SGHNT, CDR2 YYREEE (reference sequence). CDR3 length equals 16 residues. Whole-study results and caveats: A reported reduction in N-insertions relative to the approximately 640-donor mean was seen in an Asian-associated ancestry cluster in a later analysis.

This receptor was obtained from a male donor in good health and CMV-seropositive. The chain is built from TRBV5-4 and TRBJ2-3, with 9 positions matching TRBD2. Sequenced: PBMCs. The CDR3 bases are TGTGCCAGCAGTACTGAGCGGGGGGCCATCACAGATACGCAGTATTTT. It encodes CASSTERGAITDTQYF.